Presented here are 25 T cell receptor beta chains from one specimen sequenced in a study of T-cell memory formation after mild COVID-19. TCRdb re-analysed the 5' RACE reads in MiXCR, keeping a single row per CDR3 protein. The sample has about 150,000 distinct CDR3 sequences; 13% are singletons. Sequencing input: PBMCs or a T cell subset sorted from them (not recorded which). The receptors originated from a man aged 18 to 29 who had mild COVID-19 (a few samples of this study predate the infection). Cell type and time point are not known.

This clonotype was recorded a few times. The chain uses TRBV20-1 and TRBJ2-7; D not certain. CDR3 length equals 13 residues. Trimming shortened V by 3 bases and J by 2 bases, and 11 bases separated the two germline ends. Germline-derived CDR1 and CDR2 are DFQATT and SNEGSKA (reference sequence). The CDR3 bases are TGCAGTGCTAGCGGAAGGGCGACCTACGAGCAGTACTTC. It specifies CSASGRATYEQYF.

This chain joins TRBV19 and TRBJ1-2; D is perhaps TRBD1 (6 bases). Deletions cut 7 bases from V and 2 bases from J, with 14 bases between. The germline CDR1 and CDR2 sequences are LNHDA and SQIVND (reference sequence). The CDR3 sequence is 14 residues long. The CDR3 DNA reads TGTGCCAGTATGACGGGGGGCGCCAACTATGGCTACACCTTC. Protein: CASMTGGANYGYTF. Together with reference TRBV19 and TRBJ1-2, the CDR3 gives the full variable domain: DGGITQSPKYLFRKEGQNVTLSCEQNLNHDAMYWYRQDPGQGLRLIYYSQIVNDFQKGDIAEGYSVSREKKESFPLTVTSAQKNPTAFYLCASMTGGANYGYTFGSGTRLTVV.

A few counts support this clonotype. Here the CDR3 reads CSAFHTGGKNIQYF. For the CDR3, the DNA is TGCAGTGCTTTCCATACAGGGGGCAAAAACATTCAGTACTTC. The gene calls are TRBV20-1 and TRBJ2-4, with 8 bases identical to TRBD1. V shed 5 bases and J 3 bases; nucleotides not matched to a gene: 6. The CDR3 spans 14 residues. The V gene's germline CDR1 is DFQATT and CDR2 SNEGSKA (reference sequence).

The chain employs TRBV5-1 and TRBJ2-2; the D is unclear. CDR3 length: 14 residues. Germline CDR1 and CDR2: SGHRS and YFSETQ. V was shortened by 0 bases and J by 3 bases, with 6 bases between the two germline ends. CDR3 residues: CASSLGTDTGELFF. CDR3 sequence (DNA): TGCGCCAGCAGCTTGGGTACAGACACCGGGGAGCTGTTTTTT. Combining the CDR3 with reference TRBV5-1 and TRBJ2-2 gives the whole variable domain KAGVTQTPRYLIKTRGQQVTLSCSPISGHRSVSWYQQTPGQGLQFLFEYFSETQRNKGNFPGRFSGRQFSNSRSEMNVSTLELGDSALYLCASSLGTDTGELFFGEGSRLTVL.

A few counts support this clonotype. V usage is TRBV6-1 and J usage is TRBJ2-7, with D unresolved. Germline V gene lookup returns CDR1 MNHNS and CDR2 SASEGT. V lost 10 bases, J lost 2 bases, and 18 bases lay in between. The CDR3 sequence is 14 residues long. The CDR3 DNA reads TGTGCCATAGGTAGTTTTTTTCGAACCTACGAGCAGTACTTC. Translated, it gives CAIGSFFRTYEQYF.

By sample fraction, this clonotype is medium-sized (0.01 to 0.1%). The rearrangement uses TRBV5-1 and TRBJ2-2; D is possibly TRBD1 (6 bases). Trimming stripped 1 base from V and 4 bases from J, with 14 bases between. The germline V gene has CDR1 SGHRS and CDR2 YFSETQ. The CDR3 length is 16 residues. The CDR3, as DNA: TGCGCCAGCAGCTTGCTCCAGGGGTCAATCACCGGGGAGCTGTTTTTT. Translating gives CASSLLQGSITGELFF.

V usage is TRBV7-3 and J usage is TRBJ2-1, with D tentatively TRBD1 (5 bases). V lost 0 bases, J lost 5 bases, and 8 bases lay in between. This CDR3 contains 14 residues. Germline lookup yields CDR1 SGHTA and CDR2 FQGTGA. CDR3 in amino acids: CASSLTDNNNEQFF. Here the CDR3 DNA reads TGTGCCAGCAGCTTAACGGACAACAACAATGAGCAGTTCTTC.

This sequence joins TRBV7-9 and TRBJ1-1; TRBD1 might be the D (6 bases). Trimming cost V 5 bases and J 9 bases, with 13 bases left between them. In germline, CDR1 is SEHNR, CDR2 FQNEAQ (reference sequence). CDR3 length: 12 residues. CDR3 amino acids: CASSPRQDKAFF. Here the CDR3 DNA reads TGTGCCAGCAGCCCAAGACAGGATAAAGCTTTCTTT. Using reference TRBV7-9 and TRBJ1-1 for the parts outside the CDR3, the full variable domain is DTGVSQNPRHKITKRGQNVTFRCDPISEHNRLYWYRQTLGQGPEFLTYFQNEAQLEKSRLLSDRFSAERPKGSFSTLEIQRTEQGDSAMYLCASSPRQDKAFFGQGTRLTVV.

This clonotype was observed a few times. CDR3 protein: CSVDPGENTGELFF. Written as DNA, the CDR3 is TGCAGCGTTGACCCGGGGGAAAACACCGGGGAGCTGTTTTTT. The J gene is TRBJ2-2, the V gene TRBV29-1, with a tentative D call TRBD2 (6 bases). This CDR3 has 14 amino acids. V lost 3 bases and J 2 bases, leaving 10 bases between the germline ends. Germline V gene lookup returns CDR1 SQVTM and CDR2 ANQGSEA.

This clonotype occurred a few times. The rearrangement joins TRBV5-5 to TRBJ1-4; D call uncertain. CDR1 is SGHKS, CDR2 YYEKEE, per germline (reference sequence). Trimming took off 0 bases at V and 8 bases at J, with 11 bases between the two ends. CDR3 size: 14 residues. CDR3 bases: TGTGCCAGCAGCTTGGCCGTAGGGCCGGAAAAACTGTTTTTT. It is translated as CASSLAVGPEKLFF. Based on the CDR3 plus reference TRBV5-5 and TRBJ1-4, the full variable domain is DAGVTQSPTHLIKTRGQQVTLRCSPISGHKSVSWYQQVLGQGPQFIFQYYEKEERGRGNFPDRFSARQFPNYSSELNVNALLLGDSALYLCASSLAVGPEKLFFGSGTQLSVL.

This clonotype was detected a few times. The chain is built from TRBV4-3 and TRBJ2-6; 8 nucleotides line up with TRBD1. J gave up 2 bases and V 0 bases, and 0 bases lay outside the gene matches. In germline, CDR1 is LGHNA, CDR2 YSLEER. The CDR3 runs to 16 residues. The CDR3 nucleotides read TGCGCCAGCAGCCAAGAGGACAGGGCTGGGGCCAACGTCCTGACTTTC. It specifies CASSQEDRAGANVLTF.

This clonotype was counted between two and nine times. The CDR3 DNA is TGTGCCAGCAGCTTTTGGGAGTTCTCTGTTACAGATACGCAGTATTTT. Translated, it gives CASSFWEFSVTDTQYF. This chain links TRBV7-9 with TRBJ2-3; maybe TRBD2 (5 bases). The CDR3 covers 16 residues. Germline V CDR1 and CDR2: SEHNR, FQNEAQ (reference sequence). The V end was cut by 3 bases, the J end by 3 bases, with 16 bases between.

The genes are TRBV4-3 and TRBJ2-3, with no clear D. The germline gives CDR1 LGHNA, CDR2 YSLEER. V lost 0 bases to trimming and J lost 4 bases, with 5 bases between them. This CDR3 region has 13 residues. The CDR3 protein is CASSQESADTQYF. The CDR3 DNA follows: TGCGCCAGCAGCCAAGAGTCGGCAGATACGCAGTATTTT.

This clonotype was found a few times. The chain joins TRBV7-3 to TRBJ2-3; 10 nucleotides line up with TRBD2. From germline, CDR1 is SGHTA and CDR2 FQGTGA. This CDR3 has 14 amino acids. The V and J ends lost 5 bases and 4 bases, in that order; junction bases with no gene match: 3. The CDR3 region is CASSPGTSADTQYF. The CDR3, as DNA: TGTGCCAGCAGCCCCGGGACTAGCGCAGATACGCAGTATTTT.

V is TRBV29-1 and J is TRBJ1-6; TRBD1 agrees at 8 bases. CDR3 length equals 13 residues. CDR1 and CDR2 from the germline V gene are SQVTM and ANQGSEA. With V trimmed by 6 bases and J by 10 bases, 8 bases remained unmatched. Here the CDR3 DNA reads TGCAGCGTAGAGGACAGGGAGGGCTCACCCCTCCACTTT. The encoded protein is CSVEDREGSPLHF.

This chain links TRBV12-3 or TRBV12-4 with TRBJ1-2; no clear D gene. This CDR3 spans 13 amino acids. With 6 bases removed from V and 2 bases from J, the gap between germline ends came to 10 bases. CDR3 bases: TGTGCCAGCAGCCCCGACACGAACTATGGCTACACCTTC. Translated: CASSPDTNYGYTF.

The chain links TRBV20-1 to TRBJ1-1; TRBD1 is a possible D gene (5 bases). This CDR3 has 13 residues. The V gene's germline CDR1 is DFQATT and CDR2 SNEGSKA (reference sequence). V was cut by 5 bases and J by 3 bases, with 13 bases left in between. In nucleotides, the CDR3 is TGCAGTGCTGGCCAGGGAGGGGACACTGAAGCTTTCTTT. It specifies CSAGQGGDTEAFF.

V and J are TRBV3-1 and TRBJ2-5; D could derive from TRBD1 or TRBD2 (6 bases each). Trimming took off 6 bases at V and 5 bases at J, with 19 bases between the two ends. This CDR3 spans 15 amino acids. Germline lookup yields CDR1 LGHDT and CDR2 YNNKEL (reference sequence). Here the CDR3 reads CASSLGGRVWETQYF. The CDR3 nucleotides read TGTGCCAGCAGTCTAGGGGGGCGGGTTTGGGAGACCCAGTACTTC.

The chain employs TRBV11-2 and TRBJ2-7; D is perhaps TRBD1 (6 bases). The V gene's germline CDR1 is SGHAT and CDR2 FQNNGV. Trimming pared 5 bases from V and 1 base from J, leaving 21 bases between. This CDR3 region has 17 residues. This CDR3 is CASSPITGQRKSYEQYF. The CDR3 nucleotides are TGTGCCAGCAGCCCTATTACAGGACAGAGAAAATCCTACGAGCAGTACTTC.

This clonotype turned up a few times. The chain combines TRBV5-1 with TRBJ1-4; TRBD1 might be the D (6 bases). Trimming took off 4 bases at V and 4 bases at J, with 11 bases between the two ends. In germline, CDR1 is SGHRS, CDR2 YFSETQ. The CDR3 is 14 residues long. This chain's CDR3 is CASSRGLGNEKLFF. CDR3 sequence (DNA): TGCGCCAGCAGCCGGGGGCTGGGTAATGAAAAACTGTTTTTT.

This clonotype was recorded at least ten times. The V and J genes are TRBV7-2 and TRBJ2-7; possible D gene TRBD2, 5 bases. Deletions cut 3 bases from V and 0 bases from J, with 6 bases between. CDR3 size: 13 residues. CDR1 SGHTA and CDR2 FQGNSA come from the germline V gene. As DNA, the CDR3 is TGTGCCAGCAGCTTGAGGGACTCCTACGAGCAGTACTTC. It encodes CASSLRDSYEQYF.

Ten or more counts support this clonotype. The chain couples TRBV7-2 to TRBJ2-3, with D maybe TRBD2 (7 bases). Germline CDR1 reads SGHTA; CDR2 reads FQGNSA. The CDR3 is 14 amino acids. With 1 base removed from V and 4 bases from J, the gap between germline ends came to 9 bases. The CDR3 protein is CASSLGGGPDTQYF. CDR3 coding DNA: TGTGCCAGCAGCTTAGGCGGGGGCCCAGATACGCAGTATTTT.

This clonotype has a count of ten or more. The chain links TRBV7-2 to TRBJ1-5; the D gene is possibly TRBD1 (6 bases). CDR1 is SGHTA and CDR2 is FQGNSA in the germline V gene. Trimming removed 1 base from V and 9 bases from J, with 16 bases in between. The CDR3 covers 15 residues. The CDR3 nucleotides read TGTGCCAGCAGCTTAGGGGGGGCGGAGCCAGGGCCCCAGCATTTT. Its protein product is CASSLGGAEPGPQHF.

CDR3 loop: CASSPMRTGHYTF. The CDR3 nucleotides are TGCGCCAGCAGCCCTATGAGGACCGGGCATTATACCTTC. The chain recombines TRBV4-1 with TRBJ1-2; D uncertain. Trimming shortened V by 4 bases and J by 14 bases, and 20 bases separated the two germline ends. The V gene's germline CDR1 is MGHRA and CDR2 YSYEKL. CDR3 size: 13 residues.

In its sample, this clonotype was seen a few times. V and J are TRBV5-6 and TRBJ1-2; D possibly corresponds to TRBD1 (6 bases). The CDR3 is 15 residues long. The germline V and J ends were trimmed by 4 bases and 0 bases, with 13 bases remaining between them. Germline V gives CDR1 SGHDT, CDR2 YYEEEE. CDR3 DNA: TGTGCCAGCAGCACAGGACAGCTCTCTAACTATGGCTACACCTTC. It translates to CASSTGQLSNYGYTF.